The 26 T cell receptor beta chains listed next were all sequenced from one sample in a study of cytomegalovirus exposure and HLA in healthy donors. The PCR employed 60 Vbeta primers together with 13 Jbeta primers. Assay: immunoSEQ multiplex PCR; the TCRdb copy retains only in-frame clones and omits some. In the table there are about 140,000 clones, around 86% of which are singletons. Material for sequencing was PBMCs. The receptors were sampled from a woman aged 45 to 65 in good health and CMV-seropositive.

The chain carries TRBV7-2 and TRBJ1-1; 8 nucleotides match TRBD1. The CDR3 has 14 residues. The germline V gene has CDR1 SGHTA and CDR2 FQGNSA. J was trimmed by 3 bases and V by 5 bases; bases with no gene match: 5. This CDR3 reads CASSNRGGYTEAFF. CDR3 DNA sequence: TGTGCCAGCAGCAACAGGGGGGGATACACTGAAGCTTTCTTT.

The chain uses TRBV5-1 and TRBJ2-5; 8 positions match TRBD2. J gave up 5 bases and V 0 bases, and 6 bases lay outside the gene matches. There are 15 residues in the CDR3. Germline lookup yields CDR1 SGHRS and CDR2 YFSETQ. The CDR3 DNA follows: TGCGCCAGCAGCTTGGGGAACGGGAGGGGTGAGACCCAGTACTTC. This gives the protein CASSLGNGRGETQYF.

The CDR3: CASSVDRGFNSPLHF. In nucleotides, the CDR3 is TGTGCCAGTTCAGTCGACAGGGGGTTCAATTCACCCCTCCACTTT. V gene TRBV19 combines with J gene TRBJ1-6; 9 bases map to TRBD1. With 8 bases clipped from V and 7 bases from J, the junction kept 9 bases outside the gene matches. CDR1 is LNHDA, CDR2 SQIVND, per germline (reference sequence). This CDR3 region has 15 residues.

The chain has TRBV19 and TRBJ2-3; D is perhaps TRBD2 (5 bases). This CDR3 comprises 15 residues. Per germline, CDR1 LNHDA and CDR2 SQIVND (reference sequence). Trimming stripped 8 bases from V and 1 base from J, with 16 bases between. The CDR3 sequence: CASRQAAPGTDTQYF. The CDR3, as DNA: TGTGCCAGTCGACAAGCGGCGCCCGGCACAGATACGCAGTATTTT.

About this clone itself: At one end the junction does not follow the germline gene, possibly because of a read error. The rearrangement joins TRBV15 to TRBJ2-7; possibly TRBD1 for D (6 bases). CDR3 length equals 14 residues. Germline values: CDR1 LNHNV, CDR2 YYDKDF (reference sequence). This CDR3 is CVTSRETGPYEQYF. The CDR3 DNA sequence: TGTGTCACCAGCAGAGAGACAGGCCCCTACGAGCAGTACTTC.

The CDR3 loop reads CASSVKTVEAFF. CDR3 coding DNA: TGTGCCAGCAGTGTCAAGACAGTTGAAGCTTTCTTT. J is TRBJ1-1 and V is TRBV6-4, with D maybe TRBD1 (5 bases). Germline loops: CDR1 MRHNA, CDR2 SNTAGT. Trimming shortened V by 4 bases and J by 7 bases, and 10 bases separated the two germline ends. The CDR3 runs to 12 residues.

This clone occurred once. The V and J genes are TRBV7-8 and TRBJ2-7, with D possibly TRBD2 on 5 matching bases. The V end lost 5 bases, the J end lost 5 bases, and 13 bases lay between the germline ends. Germline V CDR1 and CDR2: SGHVS, FQNEAQ. The CDR3 runs to 13 residues. CDR3 sequence reads: CASSPRWENEQYF. In DNA, the CDR3 is TGTGCCAGCAGCCCACGCTGGGAGAACGAGCAGTACTTC.

The rearrangement joins TRBV6-1 to TRBJ1-1, with 8 bases aligning to TRBD1. V dropped 11 bases and J dropped 3; count of bases not matched to a gene: 14. CDR1 and CDR2 (germline): MNHNS, SASEGT. CDR3 size: 15 residues. As DNA, the CDR3 is TGTGCCGTAAGACTAGGGACAGGTCGGGACACTGAAGCTTTCTTT. Translating it yields CAVRLGTGRDTEAFF.

This clone was detected a few times. The rearrangement uses TRBV9 and TRBJ2-7; TRBD1 matches at 7 bases. In germline, CDR1 is SGDLS, CDR2 YYNGEE. The J segment lost 4 bases and the V segment lost 4 bases, leaving 2 bases of the junction unmatched. CDR3 length: 12 residues. CDR3 region: CASSPTGYEQYF. The CDR3, as DNA: TGTGCCAGCAGCCCGACAGGGTACGAGCAGTACTTC. The full variable domain, in which reference TRBV9 and TRBJ2-7 provide the parts outside the CDR3, is DSGVTQTPKHLITATGQRVTLRCSPRSGDLSVYWYQQSLDQGLQFLIQYYNGEERAKGNILERFSAQQFPDLHSELNLSSLELGDSALYFCASSPTGYEQYFGPGTRLTVT.

The chain carries TRBV5-4 and TRBJ1-1; 11 nucleotides align to TRBD1. Losses at the gene ends were 2 bases for V and 10 bases for J; bases not matched to a gene: 7. The CDR3 has 14 residues. Germline-derived CDR1 and CDR2 are SGHNT and YYREEE (reference sequence). The CDR3 is CASSFWDRGSRAFF. Here the CDR3 DNA reads TGTGCCAGCAGCTTCTGGGACAGGGGGTCGCGAGCTTTCTTT.

This clone was counted a few times. This chain connects TRBV7-2 to TRBJ1-1, with D maybe TRBD1 (6 bases). The germline V and J ends were trimmed by 5 bases and 1 base, with 14 bases remaining between them. CDR1 and CDR2 from the germline V gene are SGHTA and FQGNSA. This CDR3 region has 15 residues. The CDR3 protein is CASSALRTANTEAFF. The CDR3 DNA is TGTGCCAGCAGCGCCTTGCGGACAGCGAACACTGAAGCTTTCTTT.

The sample holds one count of this clone. This rearrangement joins TRBV10-3 to TRBJ1-1, with D maybe TRBD1 (6 bases). In germline, CDR1 is ENHRY, CDR2 SYGVKD. Trimming removed 8 bases from V and 7 bases from J, with 14 bases in between. The CDR3 covers 12 residues. CDR3 sequence: CAIGGGGIEAFF. The CDR3 DNA reads as TGTGCCATCGGAGGGGGAGGGATTGAAGCTTTCTTT.

This clone was observed a single time. V is TRBV5-1 and J is TRBJ2-7, with 8 bases lining up with TRBD1. V gave up 3 bases and J gave up 5 bases; unmatched junction bases: 10. This CDR3 region has 15 residues. Germline-derived CDR1 and CDR2 are SGHRS and YFSETQ. CDR3 sequence reads: CASSSVYRGEDEQYF. CDR3 sequence (DNA): TGCGCCAGCAGCTCCGTCTACAGGGGGGAGGACGAGCAGTACTTC.

This clone was detected a few times. The chain uses TRBV6-5 and TRBJ1-6; tentatively, D is TRBD1 (5 bases). Germline-derived CDR1 and CDR2 are MNHEY and SVGAGI. The CDR3 is 13 amino acids. V was pared by 5 bases and J by 10 bases, with 12 bases between. As DNA, the CDR3 is TGTGCCAGCAGTGAGACAGTTGGCTCACCCCTCCACTTT. Translation: CASSETVGSPLHF.

This clone came up a few times. The V call is TRBV7-9, the J call TRBJ1-1; no clear D. CDR3 length equals 14 residues. Looked up from germline, CDR1 is SEHNR and CDR2 is FQNEAQ (reference sequence). The V and J ends lost 2 bases and 3 bases respectively, with 10 bases between them. The chain's CDR3 is CASSLRAEDTEAFF. Here the CDR3 DNA reads TGTGCCAGCAGCTTAAGGGCGGAGGACACTGAAGCTTTCTTT.

The chain employs TRBV5-1 and TRBJ2-7, with 9 bases matching TRBD1. Germline CDR1 reads SGHRS; CDR2 reads YFSETQ. The V segment lost 5 bases and the J segment 7 bases; nucleotides outside the gene matches: 13. The CDR3 runs to 15 residues. The CDR3 region is CASSYTQGASFEQYF. The CDR3 nucleotides are TGCGCCAGCAGTTATACACAGGGGGCTTCGTTTGAGCAGTACTTC.

The chain joins TRBV29-1 to TRBJ1-2; D gene uncertain. Trimming shortened V by 7 bases and J by 2 bases, and 17 bases separated the two germline ends. The germline CDR1 and CDR2 sequences are SQVTM and ANQGSEA. The CDR3 has 14 residues. CDR3 nucleotides: TGCAGCGCTAGAGACCCAAAACGGAACTATGGCTACACCTTC. Its translation: CSARDPKRNYGYTF.

The chain has TRBV2 and TRBJ2-7; 10 bases line up with TRBD1. V was pared by 6 bases and J by 6 bases, with 11 bases of the junction left unmatched. Germline CDR1 and CDR2: SNHLY and FYNNEI. The length of the CDR3 is 15 residues. CDR3 nucleotides: TGTGCCAGCAGCGGTGGACAGGGGGGCTGGGTCGAGCAGTACTTC. Encoded protein: CASSGGQGGWVEQYF.

The CDR3 nucleotides read TGTGCCAGCAGCTCCTACACCAGGGAGGTGGATGAAAAACTGTTTTTT. Translating gives CASSSYTREVDEKLFF. The chain carries TRBV5-5 and TRBJ1-4; possible D gene TRBD1, 5 bases. Germline-derived CDR1 and CDR2 are SGHKS and YYEKEE (reference sequence). V shed 3 bases and J shed 6 bases, with 18 bases lying between them. The CDR3 is 16 residues long.

This clone was picked up one time. The gene calls are TRBV9 and TRBJ2-1, with D possibly being TRBD2 (5 bases). V lost 0 bases to trimming and J lost 0 bases, with 7 bases between them. Germline values: CDR1 SGDLS, CDR2 YYNGEE. The CDR3 consists of 15 residues. The CDR3 reads CASSVVGDSYNEQFF. CDR3 in DNA: TGTGCCAGCAGCGTAGTCGGGGACTCCTACAATGAGCAGTTCTTC.

This chain joins TRBV27 and TRBJ2-7; 10 bases are shared with TRBD1. Per germline, CDR1 MNHEY and CDR2 SMNVEV (reference sequence). The CDR3 is made up of 17 amino acids. With 3 bases clipped from V and 2 bases from J, the junction kept 10 bases outside the gene matches. CDR3 residues: CASSFFPGTGETYEQYF. The CDR3 DNA sequence: TGTGCCAGCAGTTTCTTTCCCGGGACAGGGGAGACCTACGAGCAGTACTTC.

Regarding this clone: The junction departs from the called germline gene at one end, perhaps through a read error. The chain employs TRBV7-3 and TRBJ2-1; the D gene is possibly TRBD1 (6 bases). This CDR3 has 13 amino acids. The germline V gene encodes CDR1 SGHTA and CDR2 FQGTGA. As DNA, the CDR3 is TGTTCCAGCAGCTTGGACCCCAGGGGTCGTCCGTTCTTC. Amino acid sequence: CSSSLDPRGRPFF.

V usage is TRBV29-1 and J usage is TRBJ2-2; TRBD2 matches 13 bases. The CDR3 totals 14 residues. Germline values: CDR1 SQVTM, CDR2 ANQGSEA. The J segment lost 4 bases and the V segment lost 6 bases, leaving 2 bases of the junction unmatched. The CDR3 loop is CSVGTSGITGELFF. Here the CDR3 DNA reads TGCAGCGTCGGGACTAGCGGGATCACCGGGGAGCTGTTTTTT.

J is TRBJ2-1 and V is TRBV4-3, with 15 positions matching TRBD2. V lost 0 bases to trimming and J lost 0 bases; unmatched junction nucleotides: 6. Germline CDR1 reads LGHNA; CDR2 reads YSLEER. This CDR3 has 20 residues. CDR3 nucleotides: TGCGCCAGCAGCCAAGATGGACTAGCGGGGGGGCCTTCCTCCTACAATGAGCAGTTCTTC. This codes for CASSQDGLAGGPSSYNEQFF.

This chain connects TRBV30 to TRBJ2-6, with a tentative D call TRBD2 (6 bases). The germline CDR1 and CDR2 sequences are GTSNPN and SVGIG (reference sequence). The CDR3 runs 14 residues. V dropped 8 bases and J dropped 2 bases, with 13 bases sitting between them. The CDR3 sequence: CAGGSGTGANVLTF. In DNA form, the CDR3 reads TGTGCCGGGGGGTCAGGGACTGGGGCCAACGTCCTGACTTTC. Full variable domain (rest looked up from reference TRBV30 and TRBJ2-6): SQTIHQWPATLVQPVGSPLSLECTVEGTSNPNLYWYRQAAGRGLQLLFYSVGIGQISSEVPQNLSASRPQDRQFILSSKKLLLSDSGFYLCAGGSGTGANVLTFGAGSRLTVL.

V gene TRBV10-1 combines with J gene TRBJ2-3; D may be TRBD2 (6 bases). Trimming shortened V by 6 bases and J by 4 bases, and 20 bases separated the two germline ends. The CDR3 is 16 amino acids. Germline V gene data show CDR1 as WNHNN and CDR2 as SYGVQD (reference sequence). The DNA for the CDR3 is TGCGCCAGCAGCCAGGACTGGGACTCTCCCCCAGATACGCAGTATTTT. It specifies CASSQDWDSPPDTQYF.